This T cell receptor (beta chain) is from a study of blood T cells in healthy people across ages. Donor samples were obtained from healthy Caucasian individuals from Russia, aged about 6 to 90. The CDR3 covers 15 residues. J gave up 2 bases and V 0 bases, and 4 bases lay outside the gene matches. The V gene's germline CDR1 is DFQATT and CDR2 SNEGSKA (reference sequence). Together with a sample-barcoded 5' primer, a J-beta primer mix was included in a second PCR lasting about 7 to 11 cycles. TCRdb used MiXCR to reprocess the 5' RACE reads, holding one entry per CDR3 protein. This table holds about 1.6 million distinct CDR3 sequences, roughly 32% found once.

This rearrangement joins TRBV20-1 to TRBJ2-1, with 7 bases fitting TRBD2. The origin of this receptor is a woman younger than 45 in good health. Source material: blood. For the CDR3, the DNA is TGCAGTGCTAGAGATGGCGGGAGCCCCTACAATGAGCAGTTCTTC. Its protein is CSARDGGSPYNEQFF.